This T cell receptor beta chain comes out of a study of T cell responses to AZD1222 COVID-19 vaccine. Here immunoSEQ multiplex PCR was the method, and the copy in TCRdb shows in-frame clones only, minus some. The sample lists 56,000 or so clones; about 90% were seen once. Whole-study results and caveats: Mostly white British, mostly female donors; authors suggested clonal diversity may be underestimated. Two doses of AZD1222 preceded a rise in Spike-specific TCR breadth and depth.

Germline V CDR1 and CDR2: GTSNPN, SVGIG (reference sequence). Trimming took 1 base from V and 5 from J, leaving 11 bases between them. The CDR3 has 13 amino acids. To note about this clone: Its antigen is not known.

The clonotype originates from an adult in good health. The specimen comprised peripheral blood, sampled on day 0 of AZD1222 vaccination. The V call is TRBV30, the J call TRBJ1-2; TRBD1 is a possible D gene (5 bases). The CDR3 nucleotides read TGTGCCTGGAGTGAGAGCAGGGATTATGGCTACACCTTC. Translated: CAWSESRDYGYTF.